This TCR beta chain is from a study of shared clonotypes between healthy human individuals. Source study methods: Filtering was not the same, since immunoSEQ gave junction-only sequences without quality scores. The protocol was immunoSEQ multiplex PCR, while the TCRdb copy is restricted to in-frame clones and leaves out a portion. The V and J calls and clone size are taken from that table; D and trimming were inferred from the DNA. This sample has around 2,100,000 clones; less than 95% occur once, and the top ten carry roughly 1.2%. Naive-designated CD8 cells lacked CD45RO, were positively enriched for CCR7, and omitted terminally differentiated effector memory CD45RA+ cells. Study-level results: The study drew on few donors, limiting represented genetic and exposure-history diversity. Clonotype sharing among the donors was expected to vary with sequencing depth.

Worth noting for this clone: Its matching antigen is unknown.

The CDR3 extends over 12 amino acids. Germline loops: CDR1 SGDLS, CDR2 YYNGEE. Losses at the gene ends were 2 bases for V and 14 bases for J; bases not matched to a gene: 8. The V and J genes are TRBV9 and TRBJ2-3; 7 nucleotides agree with TRBD2. This clonotype was sampled from a man aged 18-30 years in good health. Sequenced material: naive CD8+ T cells sorted from blood. CDR3 in DNA: TGTGCCAGCAGCGTGGGCGGGGGTGAGGTGTATTTT. Protein: CASSVGGGEVYF.